This entry features one T cell receptor (beta chain) sequence. The treatment: around 19 received Ad26.COV2.S at low or high dose, single or two shots; five or six received placebo; per-sample allocation not given. After the first vaccine or placebo injection, samples were drawn on day 63. These data come from a study of Ad26.COV2.S vaccination and SARS-CoV-2 variants. This CDR3 spans 13 amino acids. The germline CDR1 and CDR2 sequences are SGHVS and FNYEAQ. V lost 4 bases to trimming and J lost 7 bases; unmatched junction nucleotides: 6. Profiled with immunoSEQ multiplex PCR; TCRdb holds only in-frame clones, not every one. The sample lists about 350,000 clones; 70% to 90% were seen once.

Sample: peripheral blood, taken in a trial of Ad26.COV2.S vaccine versus placebo. This chain links TRBV7-6 with TRBJ2-7; 8 bases match TRBD1. The receptor comes from a person between 18 and 65 years old who received the Ad26.COV2.S COVID-19 vaccine or a placebo. CDR3 protein: CASSSRQGREQYF. The CDR3 coding sequence is TGTGCCAGCAGCTCCAGACAGGGGCGGGAGCAGTACTTC.